This is a list of T cell receptor beta chains from one sample in a study of identical twins. TCRdb used MiXCR to reprocess the 5' RACE reads, holding one entry per CDR3 protein. The table has about 470,000 distinct CDR3 sequences, roughly 26% seen once. The data were also submitted as part of a second study, on T cells expressing NK-cell markers.

Sequencing used CD4+ T cells sorted from blood. The receptor set was obtained from a woman under 30 in good health. Each CDR3 is given with its conserved first and last residue. Each record gives: clone size, CDR3 length, V gene, J gene, D gene, CDR3 DNA, CDR3 protein. D genes are given only for firm matches. Some rows have no size entry. The others give once, few or many, or a class for an expanded clone.

abundance: NA
len: 16
v_gene: TRBV25-1
j_gene: TRBJ2-7
d_gene: NA
CDR3nt: TGTGCCAGCAGTGAATCAGCCGCCCCGGGGTATTGGGAGCAGTACTTC
CDR3aa: CASSESAAPGYWEQYF

abundance: NA
len: 13
v_gene: TRBV6-1
j_gene: TRBJ1-1
d_gene: TRBD1
CDR3nt: TGTGCCAGCGGACCCGACAGGGACACTGAAGCTTTCTTT
CDR3aa: CASGPDRDTEAFF

abundance: NA
len: 13
v_gene: TRBV5-1
j_gene: TRBJ2-2
d_gene: NA
CDR3nt: TGCGCCAGCGGTTATGGGGACGTCGGGGAGCTGTTTTTT
CDR3aa: CASGYGDVGELFF

abundance: NA
len: 13
v_gene: TRBV10-3
j_gene: TRBJ2-7
d_gene: NA
CDR3nt: TGTGCCACTTCAACTGGTCCCTCGGGCGAGCAGTACTTC
CDR3aa: CATSTGPSGEQYF

abundance: few
len: 16
v_gene: TRBV11-2
j_gene: TRBJ1-1
d_gene: NA
CDR3nt: TGTGCCAGCAGGTCCCACGGTTTCTCCGGGAACACTGAAGCTTTCTTT
CDR3aa: CASRSHGFSGNTEAFF

abundance: NA
len: 14
v_gene: TRBV5-1
j_gene: TRBJ2-3
d_gene: TRBD2
CDR3nt: TGCGCCAGCAACATAGCGGGGGTTACAGATACGCAGTATTTT
CDR3aa: CASNIAGVTDTQYF

abundance: few
len: 14
v_gene: TRBV6-1
j_gene: TRBJ2-2
d_gene: TRBD2
CDR3nt: TGTGCCAGCAGACAAGCGGGGAGGCCCGGGGAGCTGTTTTTT
CDR3aa: CASRQAGRPGELFF

abundance: NA
len: 14
v_gene: TRBV20-1
j_gene: TRBJ1-6
d_gene: NA
CDR3nt: TGCAGTGCTAGGACGGCGATAGGGAATTCACCCCTCCACTTT
CDR3aa: CSARTAIGNSPLHF

abundance: few
len: 14
v_gene: TRBV10-3
j_gene: TRBJ2-7
d_gene: NA
CDR3nt: TGTGCCATCAGTGAGTCGACTAGATTCAACGAGCAGTACTTC
CDR3aa: CAISESTRFNEQYF

abundance: few
len: 16
v_gene: TRBV6-2/TRBV6-3
j_gene: TRBJ2-1
d_gene: NA
CDR3nt: TGTGCCAGCAGTTACTTAGCGGAGAGCTCCTACAATGAGCAGTTCTTC
CDR3aa: CASSYLAESSYNEQFF

abundance: many
len: 12
v_gene: TRBV12-3/TRBV12-4
j_gene: TRBJ2-5
d_gene: TRBD1
CDR3nt: TGCGCCAGCAGCCCGACAGGGGAGACCCAGTACTTC
CDR3aa: CASSPTGETQYF

abundance: NA
len: 15
v_gene: TRBV20-1
j_gene: TRBJ2-3
d_gene: TRBD2
CDR3nt: TGCAGTGCTAGAGGTAGCGGGATCCGCACAGATACGCAGTATTTT
CDR3aa: CSARGSGIRTDTQYF

abundance: NA
len: 12
v_gene: TRBV12-3/TRBV12-4
j_gene: TRBJ2-7
d_gene: NA
CDR3nt: TGTGCCAGCAGTTTTAGTATAGGCGAGCAGTACTTC
CDR3aa: CASSFSIGEQYF

abundance: few
len: 13
v_gene: TRBV20-1
j_gene: TRBJ2-7
d_gene: NA
CDR3nt: TGCAGTGCCGTGTCTAAGGGCCCATACGAGCAGTACTTC
CDR3aa: CSAVSKGPYEQYF

abundance: few
len: 16
v_gene: TRBV10-3
j_gene: TRBJ2-1
d_gene: TRBD2
CDR3nt: TGTGCCATCAGTGAGTCGATGGGACTAGTTGACAATGAGCAGTTCTTC
CDR3aa: CAISESMGLVDNEQFF

abundance: few
len: 13
v_gene: TRBV7-7
j_gene: TRBJ2-3
d_gene: NA
CDR3nt: TGTGCCAGCAGCTCCGGGACCACAGATACGCAGTATTTT
CDR3aa: CASSSGTTDTQYF

abundance: few
len: 13
v_gene: TRBV20-1
j_gene: TRBJ2-7
d_gene: TRBD2
CDR3nt: TGCAGGAAGGAGCGGGGGGTGCTGTACGAGCAGTACTTC
CDR3aa: CRKERGVLYEQYF

abundance: few
len: 15
v_gene: TRBV6-2/TRBV6-3
j_gene: TRBJ2-7
d_gene: NA
CDR3nt: TGTGCCAGCAGCTTCAGAGGATTAAGCTCCTACGAGCAGTACTTC
CDR3aa: CASSFRGLSSYEQYF

abundance: NA
len: 14
v_gene: TRBV20-1
j_gene: TRBJ2-4
d_gene: NA
CDR3nt: TGCAGTGCTAGAGTCTCAGGGGCCAAAAACATTCAGTACTTC
CDR3aa: CSARVSGAKNIQYF

abundance: NA
len: 15
v_gene: TRBV27
j_gene: TRBJ2-7
d_gene: TRBD2
CDR3nt: TGTGCCAGCAGGTGGTCTAGCGGGAGCTCCTACGAGCAGTACTTC
CDR3aa: CASRWSSGSSYEQYF

abundance: NA
len: 14
v_gene: TRBV20-1
j_gene: TRBJ2-1
d_gene: NA
CDR3nt: TGCAGTGCTAGGTCAGGGGCGAACAACAATGAGCAGTTCTTC
CDR3aa: CSARSGANNNEQFF

abundance: few
len: 16
v_gene: TRBV12-3/TRBV12-4
j_gene: TRBJ2-5
d_gene: NA
CDR3nt: TGTGCCAGCAGTTCCCGAGGGGGGGGTTTACAAGAGACCCAGTACTTC
CDR3aa: CASSSRGGGLQETQYF

abundance: NA
len: 16
v_gene: TRBV3-1
j_gene: TRBJ2-7
d_gene: NA
CDR3nt: TGTGCCAGCAGCCCACCAGAGAGCAGGAGCTCCTACGAGCAGTACTTC
CDR3aa: CASSPPESRSSYEQYF

abundance: NA
len: 14
v_gene: TRBV7-8
j_gene: TRBJ1-1
d_gene: NA
CDR3nt: TGTGCCAGCAGCTTACGACAGCGGGGAACTGAAGCTTTCTTT
CDR3aa: CASSLRQRGTEAFF

abundance: many
len: 15
v_gene: TRBV28
j_gene: TRBJ2-2
d_gene: NA
CDR3nt: TGTGCCAGCAGTTTCCCAGGGCAACGGACCGGGGAGCTGTTTTTT
CDR3aa: CASSFPGQRTGELFF

abundance: NA
len: 16
v_gene: TRBV7-2
j_gene: TRBJ1-5
d_gene: NA
CDR3nt: TGTGCCAGCAGCTTAATGGGGAAAAATAGCAATCAGCCCCAGCATTTT
CDR3aa: CASSLMGKNSNQPQHF

abundance: once
len: 12
v_gene: TRBV20-1
j_gene: TRBJ1-1
d_gene: NA
CDR3nt: TGCAGTGCTACTCGACGGGACACTGAAGCTTTCTTT
CDR3aa: CSATRRDTEAFF

abundance: NA
len: 14
v_gene: TRBV6-1
j_gene: TRBJ2-1
d_gene: NA
CDR3nt: TGTGCCAGCCAAGCGGGTAGCTCCTACAATGAGCAGTTCTTC
CDR3aa: CASQAGSSYNEQFF

abundance: NA
len: 14
v_gene: TRBV6-1
j_gene: TRBJ2-5
d_gene: TRBD2
CDR3nt: TGTGCCAGCAGCCCTTCGCTAGCGGAAGAGACCCAGTACTTC
CDR3aa: CASSPSLAEETQYF

abundance: NA
len: 16
v_gene: TRBV7-2
j_gene: TRBJ2-4
d_gene: NA
CDR3nt: TGTGCCAGCAGCTTATTCGGAGGGGTGGCCAAAAACATTCAGTACTTC
CDR3aa: CASSLFGGVAKNIQYF

abundance: NA
len: 13
v_gene: TRBV18
j_gene: TRBJ1-1
d_gene: NA
CDR3nt: TGTGCCAGCTCACCACCGGCTCTCAAGCCGGCTTTCTTT
CDR3aa: CASSPPALKPAFF

abundance: NA
len: 13
v_gene: TRBV20-1
j_gene: TRBJ1-2
d_gene: NA
CDR3nt: TGCAGTGCAACCGGGACAACGTCCTATGGCTACACCTTC
CDR3aa: CSATGTTSYGYTF

abundance: few
len: 15
v_gene: TRBV29-1
j_gene: TRBJ1-1
d_gene: NA
CDR3nt: TGCAGCGCCAAGAGTGGCAGAATGATGAACACTGAAGCTTTCTTT
CDR3aa: CSAKSGRMMNTEAFF

abundance: NA
len: 15
v_gene: TRBV14
j_gene: TRBJ2-3
d_gene: NA
CDR3nt: TGTGCCAGCAGCCAAGCTAGCTGGCGCACAGATACGCAGTATTTT
CDR3aa: CASSQASWRTDTQYF

abundance: NA
len: 13
v_gene: TRBV20-1
j_gene: TRBJ2-5
d_gene: TRBD2
CDR3nt: TGCAGTGCCCAGGGACTAGCAGTGGAGACCCAGTACTTC
CDR3aa: CSAQGLAVETQYF

abundance: few
len: 15
v_gene: TRBV3-1
j_gene: TRBJ1-1
d_gene: NA
CDR3nt: TGTGCCAGCAGCCAGCTGGAACTTGGCCGGACTGAAGCTTTCTTT
CDR3aa: CASSQLELGRTEAFF

abundance: NA
len: 18
v_gene: TRBV20-1
j_gene: TRBJ2-1
d_gene: NA
CDR3nt: TGCAGTGCTAGAGATTCGGGGGCGAAGCGGGGAGGTTACAATGAGCAGTTCTTC
CDR3aa: CSARDSGAKRGGYNEQFF

abundance: few
len: 11
v_gene: TRBV10-3
j_gene: TRBJ2-7
d_gene: NA
CDR3nt: TGTGCCACCTCCCAGCGGAGCGAGCAGTACTTC
CDR3aa: CATSQRSEQYF

abundance: many
len: 15
v_gene: TRBV6-4
j_gene: TRBJ2-3
d_gene: TRBD2
CDR3nt: TGTGCCAGCAGTGAGGTAGCGGGGAGGTCAGATACGCAGTATTTT
CDR3aa: CASSEVAGRSDTQYF

abundance: few
len: 14
v_gene: TRBV9
j_gene: TRBJ2-1
d_gene: TRBD2
CDR3nt: TGTGCCAGCAGCGAGGGACTAGGTCCCTATGAGCAGTTCTTC
CDR3aa: CASSEGLGPYEQFF

abundance: few
len: 15
v_gene: TRBV7-8
j_gene: TRBJ2-7
d_gene: TRBD1
CDR3nt: TGTGCCAGCAGCCCGCGGACAGGGCGGGACGCCGAGCAGTACTTC
CDR3aa: CASSPRTGRDAEQYF

abundance: NA
len: 14
v_gene: TRBV4-1
j_gene: TRBJ2-1
d_gene: TRBD2
CDR3nt: TGCGCCAGCAGCCAAGTTGGTGAGGGACTAGCGCAGTTCTTC
CDR3aa: CASSQVGEGLAQFF

abundance: few
len: 13
v_gene: TRBV5-1
j_gene: TRBJ2-5
d_gene: NA
CDR3nt: TGCGCCAGCAGCTTTAAGCTCCAAGAGACCCAGTACTTC
CDR3aa: CASSFKLQETQYF

abundance: once
len: 14
v_gene: TRBV20-1
j_gene: TRBJ1-5
d_gene: TRBD1
CDR3nt: TGCAGTGTCAGGGACAGGGCTTACAATCAGCCCCAGCATTTT
CDR3aa: CSVRDRAYNQPQHF

abundance: NA
len: 17
v_gene: TRBV4-3
j_gene: TRBJ2-1
d_gene: NA
CDR3nt: TGCGCCAGCAGCCAAGATTTACCGGGACCCCCGGGCGATGAGCAGTTCTTC
CDR3aa: CASSQDLPGPPGDEQFF

abundance: NA
len: 17
v_gene: TRBV10-3
j_gene: TRBJ1-1
d_gene: TRBD1
CDR3nt: TGTGCCATCAGTGACCCTAGGACAGGGGGGGTTGGCACTGAAGCTTTCTTT
CDR3aa: CAISDPRTGGVGTEAFF

abundance: few
len: 14
v_gene: TRBV7-2
j_gene: TRBJ2-5
d_gene: TRBD2
CDR3nt: TGTGCCAGCAGCTTAGCGGGGGGGGTAGAGACCCAGTACTTC
CDR3aa: CASSLAGGVETQYF

abundance: NA
len: 16
v_gene: TRBV5-6
j_gene: TRBJ2-1
d_gene: TRBD2
CDR3nt: TGTGCCAGCAGCTTGCGGCGACTAGCCCCCTACAATGAGCAGTTCTTC
CDR3aa: CASSLRRLAPYNEQFF

abundance: few
len: 16
v_gene: TRBV12-3/TRBV12-4
j_gene: TRBJ2-3
d_gene: TRBD2
CDR3nt: TGTGCCAGCAGTTTAACTAGCGGGGGCTTCACAGATACGCAGTATTTT
CDR3aa: CASSLTSGGFTDTQYF

abundance: few
len: 12
v_gene: TRBV27
j_gene: TRBJ1-1
d_gene: NA
CDR3nt: TGTGCCAGCAGTCTACCACAGAGAGGAGCTTTCTTT
CDR3aa: CASSLPQRGAFF